This entry is about one T cell receptor (beta chain). The clone's antigen remains unknown. Base qualities are missing; no much larger clone stands one base away. Patients with a history of autoimmune disease or receiving systemic immunosuppression were excluded from the trial. Peripheral blood for TCR sequencing was collected from all dose cohorts at baseline, on cycle 4 day 1, and on cycle 7 day 1. Samples came from an open-label, multicenter, first-in-human phase I dose-escalation trial of ivuxolimab. Adults with locally advanced or metastatic head and neck squamous cell, hepatocellular, melanoma or renal cell carcinoma were enrolled in the trial. Before TCR sequencing, CD4+ T cells and CD8+ T cells were sorted from peripheral blood as separate populations. The data were obtained in a study of OX40 agonist ivuxolimab in advanced cancers. About the full investigation: Ivuxolimab was a fully human IgG2 agonistic monoclonal antibody targeting the costimulatory receptor OX40 (CD134). Intravenous ivuxolimab was administered to patients every 2 weeks at six dose levels: 0.01, 0.1, 0.3, 1.5, 3 and 10 mg/kg. Of the roughly 54 patients in dose escalation, some 20 had hepatocellular carcinoma, around 15 had melanoma, 9 had renal cell carcinoma and 9 had head and neck cancer. The dose-escalation cohort was around 84% male with a mean age of approximately 60 years, ranging from 23 to 79. Patients were allowed to have had prior anti-PD-1, anti-PD-L1 or anti-CTLA-4 therapy, and 40% of the dose-escalation patients had previously received checkpoint inhibitors. Partial responses were achieved by three dose-escalation patients, of whom one had hepatocellular carcinoma and two had cutaneous melanoma. Peripheral TCRbeta sequencing was intended to test whether TCR sequence diversity was altered and clonal T-cell expansion was caused by ivuxolimab. The paper describes the monotherapy dose-escalation part (N = 52 patients) of the phase I trial of ivuxolimab.

Broad study findings and their caveats: In partial responders in the 0.1-3.0 mg/kg groups, normalized peripheral clonal expansion was found to be among the lowest, especially among CD8+ T cells. The antigen specificity of the clonally expanded peripheral T cells was not determined. Clonal expansion of both CD4+ and CD8+ blood T cells was observed from baseline to week 6 at doses 0.1 to 3.0 mg/kg. After ivuxolimab, CD8+ T cells had more expanded clones than CD4+ T cells on average. Low levels of normalized T-cell clonal expansion were also shown by some nonresponding patients.

The germline V gene supplies CDR1 SGHNT and CDR2 YENEEA. Trimmed from V: 0 bases; trimmed from J: 3 bases; junction bases lacking a gene match: 1. Spanning cysteine to phenylalanine, the CDR3 consists of 15 amino acids. CDR3 DNA only is kept here, 45 bases in frame from base 1. Genomic DNA was extracted from sorted cells for sequencing of the TCRbeta CDR3 region. The immunoSEQ Assay was used for sequencing of TCRbeta CDR3 regions. Here the immuneACCESS table is served through TCRdb, limited to in-frame sequences with V and J called. Missing clones are a known gap in these copies; in checked studies unresolved V genes cover under half, and the rest lacks a known reason. The sample records about 40,000 clones, roughly 82% of which are singletons. Approximately 2% of the sample is held by the ten biggest clonotypes.

Sample: CD4+ or CD8+ T cells sorted from blood, taken in a trial of the OX40 agonist ivuxolimab. The chain joins TRBV11-3 to TRBJ2-5; TRBD2 agrees with 10 junctional bases. The TCR was taken from an adult with an advanced solid tumor such as melanoma, head and neck, liver or kidney cancer. The DNA sequence is given as TGTGCCAGCAGCTTAGATGGACTAGCGGAAGAGACCCAGTACTTC. This encodes CASSLDGLAEETQYF.